These 27 T cell receptor beta chains came from one sample sequenced in a study of shared clonotypes between healthy human individuals. Naive CD8 populations comprised CD45RO-negative cells positively selected for CCR7, excluding terminally differentiated effector memory CD45RA+ cells. Repertoires were generated with immunoSEQ multiplex PCR, while TCRdb's copy carries only in-frame clones and drops some. Of 600,000 or so clones in the sample, 95% to 98% were seen once. Sequences were obtained from naive CD8+ T cells sorted from blood. The receptors here all came from a man between 25 and 39 years old in good health.

As for this clone: At one end, the junction sequence differs from germline, possibly due to a read error. V and J are TRBV5-5 and TRBJ2-5; 10 positions agree with TRBD1. The V gene's germline CDR1 is SGHKS and CDR2 YYEKEE (reference sequence). The CDR3 length is 15 residues. The CDR3 DNA reads as TGCGCCAGCAGCTTCCGGGACAGGGGTGGAGAGACCCAGTACTTC. This encodes CASSFRDRGGETQYF. Variable domain in full (rest from reference TRBV5-5 and TRBJ2-5): DAGVTQSPTHLIKTRGQQVTLRCSPISGHKSVSWYQQVLGQGPQFIFQYYEKEERGRGNFPDRFSARQFPNYSSELNVNALLLGDSALYLCASSFRDRGGETQYFGPGTRLLVL.

The V call is TRBV13, the J call TRBJ2-7; D remains unclear. V lost 5 bases and J 2 bases, leaving 13 bases between the germline ends. Germline values: CDR1 PRHDT, CDR2 FYEKMQ (reference sequence). The CDR3 covers 14 residues. CDR3: CASSHSQTTYEQYF. DNA of the CDR3: TGTGCCAGCAGCCACTCACAGACGACCTACGAGCAGTACTTC.

The V gene is TRBV15, the J gene TRBJ2-3, with a possible D match to TRBD2 (5 bases). Germline V gives CDR1 LNHNV, CDR2 YYDKDF (reference sequence). The length of the CDR3 is 13 residues. V was clipped by 6 bases and J by 1 base, with 8 bases between them. The CDR3 DNA sequence: TGTGCCACCAGGCGGACTGGCACAGATACGCAGTATTTT. Translated, it gives CATRRTGTDTQYF.

The chain is built from TRBV11-2 and TRBJ2-7; the match to TRBD1 covers 9 bases. V dropped 2 bases and J dropped 3; count of bases not matched to a gene: 5. CDR1 SGHAT and CDR2 FQNNGV come from the germline V gene. This CDR3 is 15 amino acids long. CDR3 nucleotide sequence: TGTGCCAGCAGCTTATGGCGGACAGGGGACTACGAGCAGTACTTC. This codes for CASSLWRTGDYEQYF.

This clone was found once. The chain couples TRBV29-1 to TRBJ2-7, with 8 bases matching TRBD2. CDR3 length: 15 residues. V gave up 2 bases and J gave up 5 bases; unmatched junction bases: 11. Germline CDR1 SQVTM, CDR2 ANQGSEA. CDR3 in amino acids: CSVETGQRESHEQYF. In nucleotides, the CDR3 is TGCAGCGTTGAAACGGGCCAGCGGGAGAGCCACGAGCAGTACTTC.

The J gene is TRBJ2-7, the V gene TRBV13; no clear D. Per germline, CDR1 PRHDT and CDR2 FYEKMQ (reference sequence). The CDR3 runs to 14 residues. The V end was cut by 3 bases, the J end by 2 bases, with 11 bases between. This CDR3 is CASSFQSRAYEQYF. The CDR3 DNA reads TGTGCCAGCAGCTTTCAGTCCAGAGCCTACGAGCAGTACTTC.

This clone showed up just once. The CDR3 loop is CASSLLRGGERARYNEQFF. The CDR3 bases are TGTGCCAGCAGTTTATTGAGAGGGGGGGAGAGGGCCCGATACAATGAGCAGTTCTTC. The chain links TRBV27 to TRBJ2-1; D may be TRBD2 (7 bases). V gave up 1 base and J gave up 4 bases, with 23 bases separating them. This CDR3 region has 19 residues. CDR1 is MNHEY, CDR2 SMNVEV, per germline (reference sequence).

This clone occurred once. The V gene is TRBV27, the J gene TRBJ2-3; 7 bases agree with TRBD2. The junction had 8 bases not matched to a gene; V was cut back by 6 bases and J by 5 bases. Germline loops: CDR1 MNHEY, CDR2 SMNVEV (reference sequence). The CDR3 is 14 residues long. The CDR3 DNA reads TGTGCCAGCAGCTGGACTAGTAGGTTAGATACGCAGTATTTT. Encoded protein: CASSWTSRLDTQYF.

This clone has a single count. V gene TRBV11-2 combines with J gene TRBJ2-1; 8 nucleotides match TRBD1. The junction had 7 bases not matched to a gene; V was cut back by 3 bases and J by 3 bases. CDR1 SGHAT and CDR2 FQNNGV come from the germline V gene. This CDR3 region has 16 residues. CDR3 sequence (DNA): TGTGCCAGCAGCTTCGACAGGGGCTCTTTCTACAATGAGCAGTTCTTC. Translating gives CASSFDRGSFYNEQFF.

The chain recombines TRBV29-1 with TRBJ1-4, with D perhaps TRBD1 (5 bases). Germline lookup yields CDR1 SQVTM and CDR2 ANQGSEA. V lost 7 bases and J 7 bases, leaving 10 bases between the germline ends. This CDR3 spans 11 amino acids. The CDR3 nucleotides are TGCAGCGCCGGGACTTTTGAAAAACTGTTTTTT. Its translation: CSAGTFEKLFF.

The chain is built from TRBV5-4 and TRBJ2-3; D is uncertain. The CDR3 runs to 15 residues. V dropped 5 bases and J dropped 1 base, with 14 bases sitting between them. The germline CDR1 and CDR2 sequences are SGHNT and YYREEE (reference sequence). As DNA, the CDR3 is TGTGCCAGCAGTGACCCAGGAAGAGGCACAGATACGCAGTATTTT. This gives the protein CASSDPGRGTDTQYF.

The chain has TRBV4-1 and TRBJ2-1, with 14 bases identical to TRBD2. V gave up 3 bases and J gave up 3 bases; unmatched junction bases: 7. CDR3 size: 18 residues. CDR1 and CDR2 from the germline V gene are MGHRA and YSYEKL. CDR3 in DNA: TGCGCCAGCAGCCACCCTTCGGGACTAGCGGGAGTCTACAATGAGCAGTTCTTC. Translating it yields CASSHPSGLAGVYNEQFF.

This clone was recorded only once. The gene calls are TRBV11-1 and TRBJ1-1; D is possibly TRBD1 (5 bases). This CDR3 has 16 amino acids. V gave up 8 bases and J gave up 1 base, with 20 bases separating them. Germline loops: CDR1 SGHAT, CDR2 FQDESV (reference sequence). The CDR3 DNA sequence: TGTGCCAGCGCGCTGGACGAGGGGCTGGGGAACACTGAAGCTTTCTTT. Protein sequence: CASALDEGLGNTEAFF.

J is TRBJ1-5 and V is TRBV28; TRBD1 is a possible D gene (6 bases). CDR3 size: 15 residues. Germline assignment: CDR1 MDHEN and CDR2 SYDVKM. Trimming took off 10 bases at V and 5 bases at J, with 21 bases between the two ends. The CDR3 is CAIQTGIDIYQPQHF. The CDR3 nucleotides read TGTGCCATACAGACAGGCATCGACATCTATCAGCCCCAGCATTTT.

The chain has TRBV7-9 and TRBJ2-3, with TRBD2 matching 8 bases. The CDR3 extends over 16 amino acids. CDR1 and CDR2 from the germline V gene are SEHNR and FQNEAQ (reference sequence). The trim removed 5 bases at V and 3 bases at J, leaving 10 bases unmatched. CDR3 loop: CASSPGAGGMTDTQYF. In nucleotides, the CDR3 is TGTGCCAGCAGCCCAGGGGCGGGAGGTATGACAGATACGCAGTATTTT.

This chain links TRBV9 with TRBJ2-3; 10 bases are shared with TRBD2. V was clipped by 0 bases and J by 3 bases; unmatched bases: 1. CDR3 length: 15 residues. From germline, CDR1 is SGDLS and CDR2 YYNGEE. CDR3 in amino acids: CASSVASGRTDTQYF. Here the CDR3 DNA reads TGTGCCAGCAGCGTAGCTAGCGGGAGAACAGATACGCAGTATTTT.

This chain connects TRBV29-1 to TRBJ2-3, with D maybe TRBD1 (5 bases). V dropped 3 bases and J dropped 5 bases, with 12 bases sitting between them. This CDR3 has 13 residues. CDR1 is SQVTM and CDR2 is ANQGSEA in the germline V gene. The CDR3 bases are TGCAGCGTTGATTCCCAGGGTAAAGATACGCAGTATTTT. Protein sequence: CSVDSQGKDTQYF.

The chain uses TRBV15 and TRBJ2-7; TRBD2 is a possible D gene (5 bases). CDR3 length: 14 amino acids. CDR1 and CDR2 (germline): LNHNV, YYDKDF (reference sequence). V shed 9 bases and J shed 2 bases, with 17 bases lying between them. The CDR3 sequence: CATGPGSMPYEQYF. Here the CDR3 DNA reads TGTGCCACTGGACCGGGGAGCATGCCCTACGAGCAGTACTTC.

The chain recombines TRBV19 with TRBJ2-1, with D possibly being TRBD1 (5 bases). With 3 bases removed from V and 4 bases from J, the gap between germline ends came to 13 bases. The CDR3 has 15 amino acids. CDR1 is LNHDA, CDR2 SQIVND, per germline (reference sequence). CDR3 protein: CASSISGYLYNEQFF. The DNA for the CDR3 is TGTGCCAGTAGTATTTCAGGGTATCTATACAATGAGCAGTTCTTC.

The V gene is TRBV29-1, the J gene TRBJ2-7; a possible D gene is TRBD2 (5 bases). Germline loops: CDR1 SQVTM, CDR2 ANQGSEA. The CDR3 loop spans 13 amino acids. V lost 7 bases, J lost 0 bases, and 13 bases lay in between. The CDR3 region has the DNA TGCAGCGCGATACAACTAGACTCCTACGAGCAGTACTTC. This encodes CSAIQLDSYEQYF.

The chain couples TRBV7-2 to TRBJ2-7, with D unclear. Germline V gene data show CDR1 as SGHTA and CDR2 as FQGNSA. V lost 4 bases to trimming and J lost 0 bases, with 13 bases between them. The CDR3 totals 15 residues. CDR3: CASSSADLSSYEQYF. CDR3 nucleotides: TGTGCCAGCAGCTCCGCGGACCTGAGCTCCTACGAGCAGTACTTC.

V gene TRBV7-6 combines with J gene TRBJ2-7; a weak D match, TRBD2 (5 bases). CDR3 length: 15 amino acids. Trimming shortened V by 5 bases and J by 2 bases, and 16 bases separated the two germline ends. Looked up from germline, CDR1 is SGHVS and CDR2 is FNYEAQ. The CDR3 here is CASSQTSGNTYEQYF. The DNA of the CDR3 is TGTGCCAGCAGCCAAACATCGGGAAATACCTACGAGCAGTACTTC. The full variable domain, with the rest looked up from reference TRBV7-6 and TRBJ2-7, is GAGVSQSPRYKVTKRGQDVALRCDPISGHVSLYWYRQALGQGPEFLTYFNYEAQQDKSGLPNDRFSAERPEGSISTLTIQRTEQRDSAMYRCASSQTSGNTYEQYFGPGTRLTVT.

This clone has more than one count but fewer than ten. The gene calls are TRBV18 and TRBJ1-2; the match to TRBD1 covers 8 bases. Germline lookup yields CDR1 KGHSH and CDR2 LQKENI. The V gene end was trimmed by 4 bases and the J gene end by 9 bases; junction bases not matched to a gene: 13. The CDR3 sequence is 15 residues long. In nucleotides, the CDR3 is TGTGCCAGCTCACTCAGGGGACAGGCTGAAAGGAGCTACACCTTC. Translated, it gives CASSLRGQAERSYTF.

This sequence joins TRBV20-1 and TRBJ2-1; D ambiguous. The CDR3 loop spans 10 amino acids. From germline, CDR1 is DFQATT and CDR2 SNEGSKA (reference sequence). V was clipped by 0 bases and J by 12 bases, with 6 bases between them. The CDR3 loop is CSARDRWQFF. CDR3 DNA sequence: TGCAGTGCTAGAGACCGTTGGCAGTTCTTC.

This clone was observed once. This chain uses TRBV4-1 with TRBJ2-3, with D unclear. Trimming cost V 0 bases and J 1 base, with 2 bases left between them. The CDR3 loop spans 13 amino acids. Germline CDR1 MGHRA, CDR2 YSYEKL. The CDR3 DNA follows: TGCGCCAGCAGCCAAGACGGCACAGATACGCAGTATTTT. Its protein is CASSQDGTDTQYF.

This chain links TRBV19 with TRBJ2-7, with TRBD2 identical over 11 bases. Germline-derived CDR1 and CDR2 are LNHDA and SQIVND (reference sequence). The CDR3 totals 14 residues. V lost 5 bases and J lost 2; bases outside the gene matches: 2. This CDR3 reads CASSPGLAAYEQYF. CDR3 DNA sequence: TGTGCCAGTAGTCCGGGACTAGCGGCCTACGAGCAGTACTTC. Combining the CDR3 with reference TRBV19 and TRBJ2-7 gives the whole variable domain DGGITQSPKYLFRKEGQNVTLSCEQNLNHDAMYWYRQDPGQGLRLIYYSQIVNDFQKGDIAEGYSVSREKKESFPLTVTSAQKNPTAFYLCASSPGLAAYEQYFGPGTRLTVT.

This chain uses TRBV7-6 with TRBJ2-7, with a tentative D call TRBD1 (6 bases). Germline-derived CDR1 and CDR2 are SGHVS and FNYEAQ. The CDR3 sequence is 13 residues long. V lost 1 base to trimming and J lost 5 bases, with 9 bases between them. The CDR3 sequence is CASSLEQGHEQYF. DNA for the CDR3: TGTGCCAGCAGCTTAGAACAGGGCCACGAGCAGTACTTC. The complete variable domain, with remaining parts taken from reference TRBV7-6 and TRBJ2-7, reads GAGVSQSPRYKVTKRGQDVALRCDPISGHVSLYWYRQALGQGPEFLTYFNYEAQQDKSGLPNDRFSAERPEGSISTLTIQRTEQRDSAMYRCASSLEQGHEQYFGPGTRLTVT.